These T cell receptor beta chains were read from a single sample in a study of blood T cells in healthy people across ages. TCRdb re-analysed the 5' RACE reads in MiXCR, keeping a single row per CDR3 protein. The table includes 800,000 to 950,000 distinct CDR3 sequences, approximately 32% detected once. This same sample was also part of a study on T cells of mothers and their children.

Sequencing was performed on blood. Every receptor here comes from a woman between 40 and 55 years old in good health. CDR3s include the opening cysteine and the closing phenylalanine or tryptophan. The order of the fields is V gene, J gene, clone size, D gene, CDR3 protein, CDR3 DNA. A D gene is named only where the DNA matches it firmly. Clone size is stated in some rows and not others, as once, few, many or a class when expanded.

v_gene: TRBV7-9; j_gene: TRBJ2-1; abundance: few; d_gene: TRBD1; CDR3aa: CASSSSWTGFNNEQFF; CDR3nt: TGTGCCAGCAGCTCTAGCTGGACAGGGTTCAACAATGAGCAGTTCTTC
v_gene: TRBV4-3; j_gene: TRBJ2-1; abundance: NA; d_gene: TRBD2; CDR3aa: CASSWTSGRSNEQFF; CDR3nt: TGCGCCAGCAGCTGGACTAGCGGGAGGAGTAATGAGCAGTTCTTC
v_gene: TRBV28; j_gene: TRBJ1-2; abundance: NA; d_gene: TRBD1; CDR3aa: CASSLIRGSNYGYTF; CDR3nt: TGTGCCAGCAGTTTAATCAGGGGGTCTAACTATGGCTACACCTTC
v_gene: TRBV6-2/TRBV6-3; j_gene: TRBJ1-2; abundance: NA; d_gene: NA; CDR3aa: CASSYSTPTVSYTF; CDR3nt: TGTGCCAGCAGTTACTCGACCCCCACCGTTTCCTACACCTTC
v_gene: TRBV20-1; j_gene: TRBJ2-7; abundance: many; d_gene: NA; CDR3aa: CSASDLAGSSYEQYF; CDR3nt: TGCAGTGCTAGTGATTTGGCGGGAAGCTCCTACGAGCAGTACTTC
v_gene: TRBV7-9; j_gene: TRBJ1-3; abundance: NA; d_gene: NA; CDR3aa: CASSQRQASGNTIYF; CDR3nt: TGTGCCAGCAGCCAGAGACAGGCCTCTGGAAACACCATATATTTT
v_gene: TRBV27; j_gene: TRBJ1-2; abundance: few; d_gene: NA; CDR3aa: CASRPRAEYGYTF; CDR3nt: TGTGCCAGCAGGCCCAGGGCGGAATATGGCTACACCTTC
v_gene: TRBV4-3; j_gene: TRBJ2-1; abundance: NA; d_gene: NA; CDR3aa: CASSRQQGTNEQFF; CDR3nt: TGCGCCAGCAGCCGCCAACAGGGTACCAATGAGCAGTTCTTC
v_gene: TRBV21-1; j_gene: TRBJ1-6; abundance: NA; d_gene: NA; CDR3aa: CASRIRDTIAPLHF; CDR3nt: TGTGCCAGCAGGATCCGGGACACGATTGCACCCCTCCACTTT
v_gene: TRBV4-1; j_gene: TRBJ2-5; abundance: few; d_gene: TRBD1; CDR3aa: CASSQGPGQGARAQYF; CDR3nt: TGCGCCAGCAGCCAAGGTCCGGGACAGGGGGCGAGAGCGCAGTACTTC
v_gene: TRBV11-1; j_gene: TRBJ2-7; abundance: NA; d_gene: TRBD2; CDR3aa: CASSVGTSGGRSHYEQYF; CDR3nt: TGTGCCAGCAGCGTCGGGACTAGCGGGGGCAGATCCCACTACGAGCAGTACTTC
v_gene: TRBV5-4; j_gene: TRBJ2-7; abundance: once; d_gene: TRBD1; CDR3aa: CASSRDRVEDEQYF; CDR3nt: TGTGCCAGCAGCCGTGACAGGGTTGAGGACGAGCAGTACTTC
v_gene: TRBV12-3/TRBV12-4; j_gene: TRBJ1-1; abundance: NA; d_gene: NA; CDR3aa: CASSISPDRARGTMNTEAFF; CDR3nt: TGTGCCAGCAGTATCTCCCCGGACAGAGCTAGGGGGACAATGAACACTGAAGCTTTCTTT
v_gene: TRBV9; j_gene: TRBJ1-1; abundance: NA; d_gene: NA; CDR3aa: CASSVGSGRAPEAFF; CDR3nt: TGTGCCAGCAGCGTAGGTTCAGGGCGGGCGCCTGAAGCTTTCTTT
v_gene: TRBV30; j_gene: TRBJ1-3; abundance: NA; d_gene: NA; CDR3aa: CAWSTEAGNTIYF; CDR3nt: TGTGCCTGGAGTACAGAAGCTGGAAACACCATATATTTT
v_gene: TRBV7-2; j_gene: TRBJ2-3; abundance: many; d_gene: TRBD2; CDR3aa: CASRPGLAGDADTQYF; CDR3nt: TGTGCCAGCAGGCCGGGACTAGCGGGGGACGCAGATACGCAGTATTTT
v_gene: TRBV7-2; j_gene: TRBJ2-7; abundance: few; d_gene: NA; CDR3aa: CASSIAASYEQYF; CDR3nt: TGTGCCAGCAGCATAGCGGCGTCCTACGAGCAGTACTTC
v_gene: TRBV6-1; j_gene: TRBJ2-7; abundance: NA; d_gene: NA; CDR3aa: CASSRVFSTYEQYF; CDR3nt: TGTGCCAGCAGTCGGGTCTTTTCGACCTACGAGCAGTACTTC
v_gene: TRBV6-2/TRBV6-3; j_gene: TRBJ2-1; abundance: few; d_gene: NA; CDR3aa: CASSYMLTQEQFF; CDR3nt: TGTGCCAGCAGTTACATGCTCACCCAGGAGCAGTTCTTC
v_gene: TRBV6-1; j_gene: TRBJ1-1; abundance: few; d_gene: TRBD1; CDR3aa: CAASPGQGKTFF; CDR3nt: TGTGCCGCCTCCCCGGGACAGGGAAAAACTTTCTTT
v_gene: TRBV3-1; j_gene: TRBJ2-5; abundance: NA; d_gene: TRBD1; CDR3aa: CASSFPLTGPQETQYF; CDR3nt: TGTGCCAGCAGCTTCCCCTTGACAGGGCCTCAAGAGACCCAGTACTTC
v_gene: TRBV7-3; j_gene: TRBJ1-6; abundance: few; d_gene: TRBD1; CDR3aa: CASSQNGQGNSPLHF; CDR3nt: TGTGCCAGCAGCCAAAACGGACAGGGTAATTCACCCCTCCACTTT
v_gene: TRBV6-2/TRBV6-3; j_gene: TRBJ2-7; abundance: NA; d_gene: NA; CDR3aa: CASSYLDNSYEQYF; CDR3nt: TGTGCCAGCAGTTACTTGGACAACTCCTACGAGCAGTACTTC
v_gene: TRBV7-9; j_gene: TRBJ1-1; abundance: NA; d_gene: NA; CDR3aa: CASSHDLTENTEAFF; CDR3nt: TGTGCCAGCAGCCACGATCTGACAGAAAACACTGAAGCTTTCTTT
v_gene: TRBV5-1; j_gene: TRBJ2-5; abundance: NA; d_gene: TRBD2; CDR3aa: CASSDKPSGAYNEQYF; CDR3nt: TGCGCCAGCAGCGACAAACCTAGCGGTGCCTACAATGAGCAGTACTTC
v_gene: TRBV28; j_gene: TRBJ1-2; abundance: NA; d_gene: TRBD1; CDR3aa: CASRGGQGSYGYTF; CDR3nt: TGTGCCAGCAGGGGGGGACAGGGGAGTTATGGCTACACCTTC
v_gene: TRBV27; j_gene: TRBJ2-3; abundance: NA; d_gene: NA; CDR3aa: CASSLEGTTLITDAQYF; CDR3nt: TGTGCCAGCAGTTTAGAGGGCACCACGCTCATCACAGATGCGCAGTATTTT
v_gene: TRBV9; j_gene: TRBJ1-1; abundance: few; d_gene: TRBD1; CDR3aa: CASSPGTGGMRNTEAFF; CDR3nt: TGTGCCAGCAGCCCGGGGACAGGGGGTATGAGGAACACTGAAGCTTTCTTT
v_gene: TRBV27; j_gene: TRBJ1-2; abundance: NA; d_gene: NA; CDR3aa: CASSAGRRTNYGYTF; CDR3nt: TGTGCCAGCAGCGCCGGACGGCGGACTAACTATGGCTACACCTTC
v_gene: TRBV7-3; j_gene: TRBJ2-1; abundance: many; d_gene: TRBD2; CDR3aa: CASSYSGGIYNEQFF; CDR3nt: TGTGCCAGCAGCTATAGCGGGGGGATCTACAATGAGCAGTTCTTC
v_gene: TRBV12-3/TRBV12-4; j_gene: TRBJ1-2; abundance: few; d_gene: NA; CDR3aa: CASSFLRNGYTF; CDR3nt: TGTGCCAGCAGTTTTCTGAGGAACGGCTACACCTTC
v_gene: TRBV20-1; j_gene: TRBJ1-2; abundance: many; d_gene: NA; CDR3aa: CSARSGYGYTF; CDR3nt: TGCAGTGCTAGAAGTGGGTATGGCTACACCTTC
v_gene: TRBV29-1; j_gene: TRBJ2-3; abundance: NA; d_gene: NA; CDR3aa: CSVVRGGTDTQYF; CDR3nt: TGCAGCGTTGTAAGAGGGGGCACAGATACGCAGTATTTT
v_gene: TRBV5-1; j_gene: TRBJ2-5; abundance: few; d_gene: NA; CDR3aa: CASSLAGLEQETQYF; CDR3nt: TGCGCCAGCAGCTTGGCGGGGCTGGAGCAAGAGACCCAGTACTTC
v_gene: TRBV5-1; j_gene: TRBJ1-2; abundance: many; d_gene: NA; CDR3aa: CASSQQENGYTF; CDR3nt: TGCGCCAGCAGCCAACAGGAAAATGGCTACACCTTC
v_gene: TRBV2; j_gene: TRBJ2-3; abundance: NA; d_gene: NA; CDR3aa: CASSARLEATQYF; CDR3nt: TGTGCCAGCAGTGCTAGACTGGAGGCTACGCAGTATTTT
v_gene: TRBV30; j_gene: TRBJ1-2; abundance: few; d_gene: NA; CDR3aa: CAWKVGTVANYGYTF; CDR3nt: TGTGCCTGGAAGGTCGGCACGGTAGCTAACTATGGCTACACCTTC
v_gene: TRBV5-1; j_gene: TRBJ2-1; abundance: once; d_gene: NA; CDR3aa: CASSLDSPANNERFF; CDR3nt: TGCGCCAGCAGCTTGGACAGTCCGGCCAACAATGAGCGGTTCTTC
v_gene: TRBV5-1; j_gene: TRBJ2-7; abundance: NA; d_gene: NA; CDR3aa: CASSSPPGQGGVSYEQYF; CDR3nt: TGCGCCAGCAGCTCCCCACCTGGGCAGGGTGGGGTCTCCTACGAGCAGTACTTC
v_gene: TRBV19; j_gene: TRBJ2-6; abundance: few; d_gene: NA; CDR3aa: CASSMRSSGANVLTF; CDR3nt: TGTGCCAGTAGTATGAGGTCCTCTGGGGCCAACGTCCTGACTTTC
v_gene: TRBV15; j_gene: TRBJ1-2; abundance: NA; d_gene: NA; CDR3aa: CATSRDPQGTYGYTF; CDR3nt: TGTGCCACCAGCAGAGACCCCCAGGGGACCTATGGCTACACCTTC
v_gene: TRBV5-1; j_gene: TRBJ2-7; abundance: NA; d_gene: NA; CDR3aa: CASRDYEDEQYF; CDR3nt: TGCGCCAGCAGGGACTATGAGGACGAGCAGTACTTC
v_gene: TRBV25-1; j_gene: TRBJ1-2; abundance: NA; d_gene: NA; CDR3aa: CASSEWGERDKYGYTF; CDR3nt: TGTGCCAGCAGTGAATGGGGCGAACGGGACAAATATGGCTACACCTTC
v_gene: TRBV29-1; j_gene: TRBJ2-2; abundance: once; d_gene: TRBD1; CDR3aa: CSVGATGSKGELFF; CDR3nt: TGCAGCGTGGGGGCGACAGGGTCAAAGGGGGAGCTGTTTTTT